This T cell receptor (beta chain) was captured in a study of T-cell reconstitution after alpha-beta-depleted transplantation in children. Trimming took 5 bases from V and 4 from J, leaving 12 bases between them. The CDR3 has 14 residues. Germline V lookup: CDR1 MDHEN, CDR2 SYDVKM. The TCRbeta library incorporated unique molecular identifiers. TCRdb reprocessed the PCR reads with MiXCR, giving one entry per CDR3 protein. Of approximately 520,000 distinct CDR3 sequences in the sample, about 30% were seen once. The V call is TRBV28, the J call TRBJ1-5; TRBD1 might be the D (6 bases). Sequencing was performed on PBMCs from the stem cell graft donor, taken from the stem cell graft. The clonotype comes from a human donor who donated a stem cell graft to a child with aplastic anemia. This chain's CDR3 is CASSNRERNQPQHF. The CDR3 DNA sequence: TGTGCCAGCAGTAACAGGGAGAGAAATCAGCCCCAGCATTTT.